This paragraph reports one T cell receptor (beta chain). V lost 5 bases to trimming and J lost 0 bases; unmatched junction nucleotides: 12. Looked up from germline, CDR1 is SGHVS and CDR2 is FQNEAQ. CDR3 length equals 17 residues. RNA was extracted with the RNeasy kit, and a quantity of 0.5 to 1 ug was reverse transcribed using random hexamers. The TCR beta CDR3 was amplified by immunoSEQ multiplex PCR across 54 Vbeta, 13 Jbeta. TCRdb reanalysed the immunoSEQ multiplex PCR reads using MiXCR and keeps one entry per CDR3 protein. Among about 210,000 distinct CDR3 sequences listed, approximately 94% were seen once. This specimen belongs to a study of CD8 T cells in Susac syndrome. The Susac syndrome patients fit the recently defined diagnostic criteria for definite or probable disease. Negative isolation was used for CD8+ and CD4+ T cells and FACS enrichment for TEMRA cells.

The rearrangement links TRBV7-8 to TRBJ1-1, with TRBD1 identical over 7 bases. The specimen sequenced was CD4+ T cells from PBMCs. The sequence was obtained from a human donor with Susac syndrome. DNA of the CDR3: TGTGCCAGCAGCCTAGGGACAGTGGGAAGAATGAACACTGAAGCTTTCTTT. Its protein product is CASSLGTVGRMNTEAFF.